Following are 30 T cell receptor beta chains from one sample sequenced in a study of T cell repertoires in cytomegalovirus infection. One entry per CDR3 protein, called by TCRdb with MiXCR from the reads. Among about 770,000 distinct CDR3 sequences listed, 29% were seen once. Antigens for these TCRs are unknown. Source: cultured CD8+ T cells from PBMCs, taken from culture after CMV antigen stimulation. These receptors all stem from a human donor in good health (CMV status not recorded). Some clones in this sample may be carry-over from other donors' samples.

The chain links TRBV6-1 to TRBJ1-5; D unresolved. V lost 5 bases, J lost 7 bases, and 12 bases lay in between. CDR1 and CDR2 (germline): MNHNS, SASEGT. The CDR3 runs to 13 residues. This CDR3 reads CASSTSEGQPQHF. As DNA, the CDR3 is TGTGCCAGCAGTACCTCGGAAGGGCAGCCCCAGCATTTT.

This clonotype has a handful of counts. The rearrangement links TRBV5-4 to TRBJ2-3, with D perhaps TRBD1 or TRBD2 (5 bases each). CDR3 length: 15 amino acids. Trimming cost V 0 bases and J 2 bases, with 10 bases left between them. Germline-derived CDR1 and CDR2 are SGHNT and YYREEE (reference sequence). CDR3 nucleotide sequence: TGTGCCAGCAGCTTGGGGCCAGGGACCACAGATACGCAGTATTTT. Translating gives CASSLGPGTTDTQYF. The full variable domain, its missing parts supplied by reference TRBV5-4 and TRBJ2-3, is ETGVTQSPTHLIKTRGQQVTLRCSSQSGHNTVSWYQQALGQGPQFIFQYYREEENGRGNFPPRFSGLQFPNYSSELNVNALELDDSALYLCASSLGPGTTDTQYFGPGTRLTVL.

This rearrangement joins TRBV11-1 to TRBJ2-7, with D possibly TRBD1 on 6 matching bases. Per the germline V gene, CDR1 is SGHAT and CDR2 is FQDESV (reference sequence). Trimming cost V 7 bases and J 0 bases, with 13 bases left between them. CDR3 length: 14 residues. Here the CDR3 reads CASTPDRNSYEQYF. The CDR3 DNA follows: TGTGCCAGCACCCCAGACAGGAACTCCTACGAGCAGTACTTC. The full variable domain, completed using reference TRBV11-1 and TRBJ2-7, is EAEVAQSPRYKITEKSQAVAFWCDPISGHATLYWYRQILGQGPELLVQFQDESVVDDSQLPKDRFSAERLKGVDSTLKIQPAELGDSAMYLCASTPDRNSYEQYFGPGTRLTVT.

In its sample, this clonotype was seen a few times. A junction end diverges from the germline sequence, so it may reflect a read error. In DNA form, the CDR3 reads TGTGCCAGCAGCGAAGGCGGGGTGGGGGCTTCCGAGCAGTACTTC. This gives the protein CASSEGGVGASEQYF. The chain couples TRBV6-1 to TRBJ2-7; D is possibly TRBD1 or TRBD2 (6 bases each). Per germline, CDR1 MNHNS and CDR2 SASEGT. CDR3 length: 15 amino acids.

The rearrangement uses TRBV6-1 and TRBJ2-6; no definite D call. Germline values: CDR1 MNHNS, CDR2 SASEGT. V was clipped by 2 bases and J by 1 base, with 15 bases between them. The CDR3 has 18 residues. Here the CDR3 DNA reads TGTGCCAGCAGTGAAAGGGTCAGGAAATATTCTGGGGCCAACGTCCTGACTTTC. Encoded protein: CASSERVRKYSGANVLTF.

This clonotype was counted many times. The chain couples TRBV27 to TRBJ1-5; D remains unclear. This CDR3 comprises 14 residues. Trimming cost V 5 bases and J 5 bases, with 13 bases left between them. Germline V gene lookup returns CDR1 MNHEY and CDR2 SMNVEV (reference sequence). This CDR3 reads CASSLGLEDQPQHF. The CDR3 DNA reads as TGTGCCAGCAGTCTCGGACTCGAAGATCAGCCCCAGCATTTT.

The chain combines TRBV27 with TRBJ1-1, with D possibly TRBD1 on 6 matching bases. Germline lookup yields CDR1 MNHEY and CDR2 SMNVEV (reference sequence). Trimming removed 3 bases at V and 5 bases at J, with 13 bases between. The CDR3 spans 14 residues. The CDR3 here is CASSFKGRGTEAFF. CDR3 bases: TGTGCCAGCAGTTTTAAAGGGAGGGGGACTGAAGCTTTCTTT.

The chain's CDR3 is CASSFPSGAELGQFF. In DNA form, the CDR3 reads TGTGCCAGCAGTTTCCCCTCAGGGGCGGAACTAGGGCAGTTCTTC. The chain employs TRBV12-3 or TRBV12-4 and TRBJ2-1; the D gene is possibly TRBD1 (6 bases). Trimming removed 3 bases at V and 12 bases at J, with 21 bases between. CDR3 length: 15 residues.

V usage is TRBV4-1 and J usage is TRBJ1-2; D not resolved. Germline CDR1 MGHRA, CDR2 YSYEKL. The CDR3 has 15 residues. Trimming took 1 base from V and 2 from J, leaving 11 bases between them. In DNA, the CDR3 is TGCGCCAGCAGCCAAGCCGGGATCGGAAACTATGGCTACACCTTC. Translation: CASSQAGIGNYGYTF.

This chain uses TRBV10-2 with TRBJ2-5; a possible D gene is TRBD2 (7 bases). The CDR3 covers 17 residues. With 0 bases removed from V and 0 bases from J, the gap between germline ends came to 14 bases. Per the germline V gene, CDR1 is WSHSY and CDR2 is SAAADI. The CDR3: CASSESWRGPDQETQYF. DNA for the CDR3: TGCGCCAGCAGTGAGTCTTGGCGGGGGCCGGACCAAGAGACCCAGTACTTC.

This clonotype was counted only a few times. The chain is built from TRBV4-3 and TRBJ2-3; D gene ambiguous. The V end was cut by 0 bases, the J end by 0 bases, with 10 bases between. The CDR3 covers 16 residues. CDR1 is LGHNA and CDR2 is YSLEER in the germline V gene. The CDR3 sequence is CASSQEHRTSTDTQYF. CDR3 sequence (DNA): TGCGCCAGCAGCCAAGAACACCGAACTAGCACAGATACGCAGTATTTT.

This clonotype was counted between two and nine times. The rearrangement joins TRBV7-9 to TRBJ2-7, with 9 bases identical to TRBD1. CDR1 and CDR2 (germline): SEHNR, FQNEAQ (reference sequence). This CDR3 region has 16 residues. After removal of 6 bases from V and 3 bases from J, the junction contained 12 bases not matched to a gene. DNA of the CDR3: TGTGCCAGCAGTCCTCCTGGACAGGGGATCCTCTACGAGCAGTACTTC. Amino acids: CASSPPGQGILYEQYF. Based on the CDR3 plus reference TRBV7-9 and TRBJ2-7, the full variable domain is DTGVSQNPRHKITKRGQNVTFRCDPISEHNRLYWYRQTLGQGPEFLTYFQNEAQLEKSRLLSDRFSAERPKGSFSTLEIQRTEQGDSAMYLCASSPPGQGILYEQYFGPGTRLTVT.

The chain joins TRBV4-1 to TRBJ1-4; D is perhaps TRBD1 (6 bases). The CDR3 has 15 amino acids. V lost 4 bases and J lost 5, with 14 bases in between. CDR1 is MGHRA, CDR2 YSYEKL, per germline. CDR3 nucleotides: TGCGCCAGCAGCCGACAGGAGGGGAAAAATGAAAAACTGTTTTTT. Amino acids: CASSRQEGKNEKLFF.

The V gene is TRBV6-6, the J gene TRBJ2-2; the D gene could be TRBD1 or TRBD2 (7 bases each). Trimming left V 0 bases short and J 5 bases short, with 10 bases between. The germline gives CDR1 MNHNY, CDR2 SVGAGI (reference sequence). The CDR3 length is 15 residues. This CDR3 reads CASSYSQGGTGELFF. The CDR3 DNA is TGTGCCAGCAGTTACTCTCAGGGGGGGACCGGGGAGCTGTTTTTT.

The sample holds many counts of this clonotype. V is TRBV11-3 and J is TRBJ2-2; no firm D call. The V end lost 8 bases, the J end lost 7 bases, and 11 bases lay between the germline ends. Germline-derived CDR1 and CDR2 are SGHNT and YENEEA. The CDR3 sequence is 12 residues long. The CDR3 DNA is TGTGCCAGCCGACGAGGTGGCGGGGAGCTGTTTTTT. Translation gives CASRRGGGELFF.

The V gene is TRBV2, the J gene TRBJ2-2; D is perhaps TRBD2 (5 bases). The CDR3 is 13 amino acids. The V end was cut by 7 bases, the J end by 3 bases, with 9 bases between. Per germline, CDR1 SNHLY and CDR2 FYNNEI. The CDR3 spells CASIQEDTGELFF. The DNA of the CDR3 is TGTGCCAGCATTCAGGAGGACACCGGGGAGCTGTTTTTT.

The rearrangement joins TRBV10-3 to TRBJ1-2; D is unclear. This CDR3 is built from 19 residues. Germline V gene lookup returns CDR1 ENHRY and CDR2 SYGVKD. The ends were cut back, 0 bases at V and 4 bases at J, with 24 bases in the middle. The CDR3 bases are TGTGCCATCAGTGAGTCCGGATCCGTCGGCAGGCCCACTCCCTATGGCTACACCTTC. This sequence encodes CAISESGSVGRPTPYGYTF.

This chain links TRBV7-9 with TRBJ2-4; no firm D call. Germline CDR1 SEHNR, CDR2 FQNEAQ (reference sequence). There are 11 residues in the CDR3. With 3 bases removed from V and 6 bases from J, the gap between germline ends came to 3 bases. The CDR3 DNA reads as TGTGCCAGCAGCTTGATAAACATTCAGTACTTC. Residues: CASSLINIQYF.

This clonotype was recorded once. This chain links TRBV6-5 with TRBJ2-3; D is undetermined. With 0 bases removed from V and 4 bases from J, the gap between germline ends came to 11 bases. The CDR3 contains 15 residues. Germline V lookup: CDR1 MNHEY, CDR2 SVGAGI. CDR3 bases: TGTGCCAGCAGTTACTCGCCAGGAATCGCAGATACGCAGTATTTT. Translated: CASSYSPGIADTQYF.

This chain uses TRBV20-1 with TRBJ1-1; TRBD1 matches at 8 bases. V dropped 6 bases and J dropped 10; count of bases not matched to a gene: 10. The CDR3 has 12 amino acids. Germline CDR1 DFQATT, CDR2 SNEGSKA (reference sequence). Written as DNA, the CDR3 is TGCAGTGCACCGGGACAGGACCGAGGAGCTTTCTTT. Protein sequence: CSAPGQDRGAFF.

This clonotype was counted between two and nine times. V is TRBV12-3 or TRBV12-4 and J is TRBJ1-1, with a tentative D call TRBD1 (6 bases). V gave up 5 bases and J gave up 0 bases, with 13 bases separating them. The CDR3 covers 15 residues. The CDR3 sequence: CASSPVDSVNTEAFF. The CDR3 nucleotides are TGTGCCAGCAGTCCGGTGGACAGTGTGAACACTGAAGCTTTCTTT.

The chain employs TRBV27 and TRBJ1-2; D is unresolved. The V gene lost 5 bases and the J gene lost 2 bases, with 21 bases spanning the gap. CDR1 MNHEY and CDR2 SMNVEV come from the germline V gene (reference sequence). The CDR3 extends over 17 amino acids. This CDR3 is CASSEHPRIGENYGYTF. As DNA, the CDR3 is TGTGCCAGCAGTGAGCACCCACGGATAGGAGAAAACTATGGCTACACCTTC.

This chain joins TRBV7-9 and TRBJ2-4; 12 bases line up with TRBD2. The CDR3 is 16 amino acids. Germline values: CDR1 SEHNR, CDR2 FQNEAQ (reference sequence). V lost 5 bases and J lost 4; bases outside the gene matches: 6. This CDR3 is CASSRGLAGFKNIQYF. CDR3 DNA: TGTGCCAGCAGCAGGGGACTAGCGGGTTTTAAAAACATTCAGTACTTC.

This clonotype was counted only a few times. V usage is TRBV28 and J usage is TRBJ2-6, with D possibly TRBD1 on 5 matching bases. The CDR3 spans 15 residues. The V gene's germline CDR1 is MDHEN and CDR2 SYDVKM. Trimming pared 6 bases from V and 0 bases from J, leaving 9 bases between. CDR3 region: CASRYRTSGANVLTF. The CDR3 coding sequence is TGTGCCAGCAGATACAGGACCTCTGGGGCCAACGTCCTGACTTTC.

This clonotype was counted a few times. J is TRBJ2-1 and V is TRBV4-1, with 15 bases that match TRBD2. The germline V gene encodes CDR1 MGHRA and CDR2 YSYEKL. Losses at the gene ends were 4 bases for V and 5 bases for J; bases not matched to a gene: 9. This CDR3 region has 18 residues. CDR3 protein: CASSRGLAGGPVHNEQFF. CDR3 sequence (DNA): TGCGCCAGCAGCCGCGGACTAGCGGGGGGGCCGGTGCACAATGAGCAGTTCTTC.

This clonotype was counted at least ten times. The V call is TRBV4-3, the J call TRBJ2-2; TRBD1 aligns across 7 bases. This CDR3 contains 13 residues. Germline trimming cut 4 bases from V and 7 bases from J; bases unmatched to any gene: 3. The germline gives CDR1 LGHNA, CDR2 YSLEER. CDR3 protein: CASSLDRVGELFF. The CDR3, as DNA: TGCGCCAGCAGCCTCGACAGGGTCGGGGAGCTGTTTTTT.

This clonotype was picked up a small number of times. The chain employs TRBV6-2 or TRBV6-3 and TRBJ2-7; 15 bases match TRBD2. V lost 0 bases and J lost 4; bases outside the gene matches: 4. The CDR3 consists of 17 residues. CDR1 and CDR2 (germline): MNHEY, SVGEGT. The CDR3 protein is CASSYSGTSGGLYEQYV. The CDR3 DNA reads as TGTGCCAGCAGTTACTCCGGGACTAGCGGGGGGCTGTACGAGCAGTACGTC.

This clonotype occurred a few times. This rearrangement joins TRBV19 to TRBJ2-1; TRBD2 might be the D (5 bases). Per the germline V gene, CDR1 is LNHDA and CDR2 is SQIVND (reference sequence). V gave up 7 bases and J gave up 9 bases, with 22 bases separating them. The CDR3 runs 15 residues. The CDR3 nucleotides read TGTGCCAGTACCCCCCAGCCAGGACTTACGATTGAGCAGTTCTTC. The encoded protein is CASTPQPGLTIEQFF.

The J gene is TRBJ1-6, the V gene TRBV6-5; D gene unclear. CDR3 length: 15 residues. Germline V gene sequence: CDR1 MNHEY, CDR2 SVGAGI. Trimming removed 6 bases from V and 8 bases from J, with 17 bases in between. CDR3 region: CASSPRSFGDSPLHF. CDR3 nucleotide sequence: TGTGCCAGCAGCCCTCGTTCCTTCGGAGATTCACCCCTCCACTTT.

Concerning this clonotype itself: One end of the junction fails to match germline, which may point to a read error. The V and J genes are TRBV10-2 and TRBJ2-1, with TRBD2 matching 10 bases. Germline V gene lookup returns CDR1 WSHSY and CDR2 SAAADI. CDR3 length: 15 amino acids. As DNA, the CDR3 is TGCGTCAGCAGGGAATTCGGACTAGCGGACAATGAGCAGTTCTTC. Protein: CVSREFGLADNEQFF.